The 24 T cell receptor beta chains below were found in one sample sequenced in a study of T cell changes during pregnancy in multiple sclerosis. Using immunoSEQ multiplex PCR, the repertoire was profiled, and TCRdb retains in-frame clones only, with some absent. Here the sample spans approximately 96,000 clones, under 95% being singletons. Specimen: peripheral blood, collected after pregnancy. Source of these receptors: a female donor in good health, enrolled as a control in a pregnancy study.

The V call is TRBV28, the J call TRBJ1-4; TRBD1 matches at 10 bases. The CDR3 covers 15 residues. In germline, CDR1 is MDHEN, CDR2 SYDVKM. V trimming: 3 bases; J trimming: 5 bases; junction bases outside the gene matches: 3. DNA of the CDR3: TGTGCCAGCAGTTTTTCGGGACAGGGGAATGAAAAACTGTTTTTT. As protein: CASSFSGQGNEKLFF.

V is TRBV6-5 and J is TRBJ2-2; D perhaps matches TRBD1 (6 bases). Germline lookup yields CDR1 MNHEY and CDR2 SVGAGI. This CDR3 spans 15 amino acids. Trimming cost V 7 bases and J 5 bases, with 17 bases left between them. In nucleotides, the CDR3 is TGTGCCAGCACTTTGGGCAGGGGTGATACCGGGGAGCTGTTTTTT. Its protein product is CASTLGRGDTGELFF.

DNA of the CDR3: TGCAGCGTTGAGGAGGGGAGGGCAGAGGCTTTCTTT. This codes for CSVEEGRAEAFF. The rearrangement links TRBV29-1 to TRBJ1-1; D might be TRBD1 (5 bases). Germline V gene lookup returns CDR1 SQVTM and CDR2 ANQGSEA. The CDR3 extends over 12 amino acids. Deletions cut 3 bases from V and 11 bases from J, with 16 bases between.

V usage is TRBV7-3 and J usage is TRBJ2-1; D is unclear. V lost 5 bases and J 6 bases, leaving 11 bases between the germline ends. The V gene's germline CDR1 is SGHTA and CDR2 FQGTGA. The CDR3 is made up of 13 amino acids. The CDR3 reads CASSPGDINEQFF. The CDR3 region has the DNA TGTGCCAGCAGCCCTGGCGACATCAATGAGCAGTTCTTC.

The chain joins TRBV7-2 to TRBJ2-7, with D unclear. Deletions cut 1 base from V and 2 bases from J, with 9 bases between. CDR1 is SGHTA, CDR2 FQGNSA, per germline. CDR3 length: 14 amino acids. The CDR3 loop is CASSLGLHAYEQYF. In DNA form, the CDR3 reads TGTGCCAGCAGCTTAGGACTCCACGCCTACGAGCAGTACTTC.

This chain uses TRBV6-5 with TRBJ2-7; 9 bases fit TRBD1. This CDR3 is built from 13 residues. Germline assignment: CDR1 MNHEY and CDR2 SVGAGI. The ends lost 10 bases at V and 4 bases at J; junction bases unmatched: 8. In DNA, the CDR3 is TGTGCCACGGCCGACAGGGGGGGGTACGAGCAGTACTTC. Its protein is CATADRGGYEQYF.

V and J are TRBV5-6 and TRBJ1-1; D unclear. CDR1 SGHDT and CDR2 YYEEEE come from the germline V gene. Trimming removed 0 bases at V and 1 base at J, with 10 bases between. The CDR3 is 15 residues long. The CDR3 DNA is TGTGCCAGCAGCTTGGGGGCAGTGCCGAACACTGAAGCTTTCTTT. It codes for CASSLGAVPNTEAFF.

This chain uses TRBV27 with TRBJ2-7; TRBD2 aligns across 14 bases. Trimming cost V 4 bases and J 5 bases; bases outside gene matches: 4. From germline, CDR1 is MNHEY and CDR2 SMNVEV (reference sequence). CDR3 length: 15 amino acids. CDR3 sequence reads: CASSSGTSGSNEQYF. CDR3 coding DNA: TGTGCCAGCAGTTCCGGGACTAGCGGGAGTAACGAGCAGTACTTC.

The rearrangement links TRBV27 to TRBJ2-7; D gene unclear. The CDR3 sequence is 16 residues long. Germline V CDR1 and CDR2: MNHEY, SMNVEV (reference sequence). The V end lost 4 bases, the J end lost 4 bases, and 20 bases lay between the germline ends. CDR3 nucleotide sequence: TGTGCCAGCAGTTCCCCCCCCCTCGAACTCCCATACGAGCAGTACTTC. Protein product: CASSSPPLELPYEQYF.

The chain employs TRBV4-1 and TRBJ2-7; possible D gene TRBD2, 6 bases. In germline, CDR1 is MGHRA, CDR2 YSYEKL. The length of the CDR3 is 15 residues. Trimming cost V 0 bases and J 6 bases, with 15 bases left between them. The CDR3 DNA follows: TGCGCCAGCAGCCAAGAATCCGCACTAGCAAGCGAGCAGTACTTC. Its translation is CASSQESALASEQYF.

This sequence joins TRBV6-6 and TRBJ1-6; no clear D gene. Trimming stripped 4 bases from V and 7 bases from J, with 11 bases between. Looked up from germline, CDR1 is MNHNY and CDR2 is SVGAGI (reference sequence). This CDR3 has 14 amino acids. The CDR3 DNA reads as TGTGCCAGCAGTTCCCCCCCCCTCAATTCACCCCTCCACTTT. This codes for CASSSPPLNSPLHF.

The chain uses TRBV27 and TRBJ1-6; 7 bases match TRBD1. CDR1 and CDR2 (germline): MNHEY, SMNVEV (reference sequence). The V gene end was trimmed by 5 bases and the J gene end by 10 bases; junction bases not matched to a gene: 14. The CDR3 is 16 residues long. The CDR3 coding sequence is TGTGCCAGCAGTCTCTCCCGACAGGGCGTCGGATCACCCCTCCACTTT. Its protein is CASSLSRQGVGSPLHF.

This clone has just one count. The CDR3 here is CASSSRQGQPQHF. Here the CDR3 DNA reads TGTGCCAGCAGCTCCAGACAGGGTCAGCCCCAGCATTTT. The rearrangement uses TRBV7-2 and TRBJ1-5; 7 nucleotides match TRBD1. The CDR3 consists of 13 residues. Germline-derived CDR1 and CDR2 are SGHTA and FQGNSA. V gave up 4 bases and J gave up 6 bases; unmatched junction bases: 3.

The V gene is TRBV7-2, the J gene TRBJ1-1, with D maybe TRBD1 (5 bases). The CDR3 is 13 residues long. Germline-derived CDR1 and CDR2 are SGHTA and FQGNSA. Deletions cut 3 bases from V and 4 bases from J, with 9 bases between. CDR3: CASSFGAATEAFF. The CDR3 DNA reads as TGTGCCAGCAGCTTTGGGGCAGCCACTGAAGCTTTCTTT.

The chain combines TRBV4-1 with TRBJ1-2; D is unclear. The germline gives CDR1 MGHRA, CDR2 YSYEKL. The ends were cut back, 0 bases at V and 4 bases at J, with 15 bases in the middle. The CDR3 length is 16 residues. CDR3: CASSQEPPPYSYGYTF. CDR3 DNA: TGCGCCAGCAGCCAAGAACCACCCCCATACTCCTATGGCTACACCTTC.

V is TRBV5-1 and J is TRBJ2-6; possible D gene TRBD2, 6 bases. V lost 6 bases and J 3 bases, leaving 16 bases between the germline ends. Germline CDR1 and CDR2: SGHRS and YFSETQ. The CDR3 loop spans 16 amino acids. DNA for the CDR3: TGCGCCAGCACGGACCCACGGGGGAATGGGGCCAACGTCCTGACTTTC. Its translation is CASTDPRGNGANVLTF.

The chain couples TRBV19 to TRBJ2-5, with 8 positions matching TRBD2. The CDR3 spans 13 residues. Trimming took 6 bases from V and 2 from J; bases not matched to a gene: 2. The germline V gene has CDR1 LNHDA and CDR2 SQIVND (reference sequence). CDR3 in DNA: TGTGCCAGTAGCGGGGGGGGACAAGAGACCCAGTACTTC. It codes for CASSGGGQETQYF.

The gene calls are TRBV5-8 and TRBJ2-1; D is unresolved. V was cut by 1 base and J by 7 bases, with 6 bases left in between. This CDR3 is built from 12 residues. Looked up from germline, CDR1 is SGHTS and CDR2 is YDEGEE. The CDR3 region is CASSLIRNEQFF. For the CDR3, the DNA is TGTGCCAGCAGCTTGATCCGTAATGAGCAGTTCTTC. Together with reference TRBV5-8 and TRBJ2-1, the CDR3 gives the full variable domain: EAGVTQSPTHLIKTRGQQATLRCSPISGHTSVYWYQQALGLGLQFLLWYDEGEERNRGNFPPRFSGRQFPNYSSELNVNALELEDSALYLCASSLIRNEQFFGPGTRLTVL.

This clone appeared a few times. For the CDR3, the DNA is TGTGCCAGCCTTCCGTCCCGGGAGGGCCAGTGGCACACCGGGGAGCTGTTTTTT. Protein sequence: CASLPSREGQWHTGELFF. This chain links TRBV19 with TRBJ2-2, with TRBD2 identical over 8 bases. Germline assignment: CDR1 LNHDA and CDR2 SQIVND (reference sequence). There are 18 residues in the CDR3. Trimming removed 9 bases from V and 3 bases from J; junction bases left unmatched: 18.

This clone was counted ten times or more. The chain links TRBV7-8 to TRBJ2-7, with 13 bases lining up with TRBD2. Germline V gene lookup returns CDR1 SGHVS and CDR2 FQNEAQ. V was clipped by 5 bases and J by 6 bases; unmatched bases: 4. The CDR3 spans 14 residues. CDR3 amino acids: CASSLGTSGAEQYF. For the CDR3, the DNA is TGTGCCAGCAGCCTGGGGACTAGCGGGGCCGAGCAGTACTTC. Filled out from reference TRBV7-8 and TRBJ2-7, the complete variable domain reads GAGVSQSPRYKVAKRGQDVALRCDPISGHVSLFWYQQALGQGPEFLTYFQNEAQLDKSGLPSDRFFAERPEGSVSTLKIQRTQQEDSAVYLCASSLGTSGAEQYFGPGTRLTVT.

The chain couples TRBV5-4 to TRBJ2-7; D perhaps matches TRBD1 (5 bases). The V gene lost 0 bases and the J gene lost 3 bases, with 13 bases spanning the gap. CDR3 length: 15 amino acids. CDR1 is SGHNT, CDR2 YYREEE, per germline (reference sequence). The CDR3 loop reads CASSLDVTASYEQYF. CDR3 in DNA: TGTGCCAGCAGCTTGGACGTGACAGCGAGCTACGAGCAGTACTTC.

The chain carries TRBV27 and TRBJ2-1, with D possibly TRBD2 on 5 matching bases. This CDR3 has 13 residues. V was clipped by 2 bases and J by 4 bases, with 6 bases between them. CDR1 and CDR2 from the germline V gene are MNHEY and SMNVEV (reference sequence). The CDR3 is CASSLERYNEQFF. The CDR3 DNA follows: TGTGCCAGCAGTTTAGAGCGGTACAATGAGCAGTTCTTC.

The chain couples TRBV6-5 to TRBJ1-1; TRBD1 is a possible D gene (5 bases). The germline gives CDR1 MNHEY, CDR2 SVGAGI. This CDR3 spans 15 amino acids. V was cut by 6 bases and J by 7 bases, with 21 bases left in between. The CDR3 spells CASRPTLGGRIEAFF. The CDR3 DNA sequence: TGTGCCAGCAGGCCCACCCTCGGGGGACGAATTGAAGCTTTCTTT.

This clone was counted a single time. Other DNA sequences within the sample encode an identical CDR3. This sequence joins TRBV29-1 and TRBJ2-3; 7 nucleotides agree with TRBD1. Germline CDR1 is SQVTM and CDR2 is ANQGSEA. V shed 7 bases and J 0 bases; nucleotides not matched to a gene: 1. This CDR3 is 12 amino acids long. The CDR3 loop reads CSGGQSTDTQYF. The CDR3 nucleotides read TGCAGCGGGGGACAGAGCACAGATACGCAGTATTTT.